The rows below give T cell receptor beta chains drawn from one sample of a study of blood T cell repertoires in COVID-19. The protocol was immunoSEQ multiplex PCR, while the TCRdb copy is restricted to in-frame clones and leaves out a portion. The sample lists tens of thousands of clones; 75% to 90% were seen once. Sequencing was performed on peripheral blood. The receptors were sampled from a human donor in a cohort sampled during active COVID-19. The conserved cysteine and the conserved F or W are not part of the CDR3 here. A D gene is named only where the DNA matches it firmly.

D gene: NA
J gene: TRBJ2-3
V gene: TRBV3-1/TRBV3-2
CDR3 protein: ASSLQASRGDTQY

D gene: TRBD1
J gene: TRBJ1-4
V gene: TRBV5-1
CDR3 protein: ASSFSSVTGRANEKLF

D gene: TRBD1
J gene: TRBJ2-2
V gene: TRBV30
CDR3 protein: AWNDRGRGTGELF

D gene: NA
J gene: TRBJ1-1
V gene: TRBV2
CDR3 protein: ASAGQGLNTEAF

D gene: NA
J gene: TRBJ1-1
V gene: TRBV5-5
CDR3 protein: ASSWGWGRGTEAF

D gene: NA
J gene: TRBJ1-5
V gene: TRBV27
CDR3 protein: ASSLLGVGGSNQPQH

D gene: NA
J gene: TRBJ1-6
V gene: TRBV2
CDR3 protein: ASSQRSSYNSPLH

D gene: TRBD1
J gene: TRBJ2-3
V gene: TRBV3-1/TRBV3-2
CDR3 protein: ASSLKTGNTDTQY

D gene: NA
J gene: TRBJ2-5
V gene: TRBV5-1
CDR3 protein: ASSSQGWETQY

D gene: TRBD1
J gene: TRBJ2-5
V gene: TRBV5-1
CDR3 protein: ASSRGQTDQETQY

D gene: NA
J gene: TRBJ1-2
V gene: TRBV5-1
CDR3 protein: ASSFGVLNYGYT

D gene: NA
J gene: TRBJ1-4
V gene: TRBV4-2
CDR3 protein: ASSQGGGQGSEKLF

D gene: NA
J gene: TRBJ2-5
V gene: TRBV12-5
CDR3 protein: ASGLDQGLPGETQY

D gene: NA
J gene: TRBJ2-1
V gene: TRBV5-1
CDR3 protein: ASSLESGFYEQF

D gene: NA
J gene: TRBJ2-3
V gene: TRBV18
CDR3 protein: ASSPQTGRTDTQY

D gene: TRBD2
J gene: TRBJ2-3
V gene: TRBV7-9
CDR3 protein: ASSLVGLAGGNTQY

D gene: TRBD2
J gene: TRBJ2-1
V gene: TRBV6-1
CDR3 protein: ASSQRGASDEQF

D gene: NA
J gene: TRBJ2-7
V gene: TRBV5-1
CDR3 protein: ASSLGSGFDEQY

D gene: NA
J gene: TRBJ1-2
V gene: TRBV12-5
CDR3 protein: TSGSSGANYGYT

D gene: NA
J gene: TRBJ2-5
V gene: TRBV5-4
CDR3 protein: ASSQGTPRETQY

D gene: TRBD2
J gene: TRBJ2-1
V gene: TRBV11-2
CDR3 protein: ASSFLAGFDNEQF

D gene: NA
J gene: TRBJ2-7
V gene: TRBV12-3/TRBV12-4
CDR3 protein: ASSFRGDEQY

D gene: TRBD2
J gene: TRBJ2-1
V gene: TRBV5-1
CDR3 protein: ASSLVAGESYNEQF

D gene: NA
J gene: TRBJ1-2
V gene: TRBV20-1
CDR3 protein: SASVGRANYGYT

D gene: TRBD1
J gene: TRBJ1-1
V gene: TRBV5-1
CDR3 protein: ASSWTGGSLGTEAF

D gene: NA
J gene: TRBJ2-1
V gene: TRBV11-2
CDR3 protein: ASSLVGAGRGQNEQF

D gene: TRBD1
J gene: TRBJ2-7
V gene: TRBV7-6
CDR3 protein: ASSSLDRNREQY

D gene: NA
J gene: TRBJ2-5
V gene: TRBV7-8
CDR3 protein: ASSGRLVVETQY